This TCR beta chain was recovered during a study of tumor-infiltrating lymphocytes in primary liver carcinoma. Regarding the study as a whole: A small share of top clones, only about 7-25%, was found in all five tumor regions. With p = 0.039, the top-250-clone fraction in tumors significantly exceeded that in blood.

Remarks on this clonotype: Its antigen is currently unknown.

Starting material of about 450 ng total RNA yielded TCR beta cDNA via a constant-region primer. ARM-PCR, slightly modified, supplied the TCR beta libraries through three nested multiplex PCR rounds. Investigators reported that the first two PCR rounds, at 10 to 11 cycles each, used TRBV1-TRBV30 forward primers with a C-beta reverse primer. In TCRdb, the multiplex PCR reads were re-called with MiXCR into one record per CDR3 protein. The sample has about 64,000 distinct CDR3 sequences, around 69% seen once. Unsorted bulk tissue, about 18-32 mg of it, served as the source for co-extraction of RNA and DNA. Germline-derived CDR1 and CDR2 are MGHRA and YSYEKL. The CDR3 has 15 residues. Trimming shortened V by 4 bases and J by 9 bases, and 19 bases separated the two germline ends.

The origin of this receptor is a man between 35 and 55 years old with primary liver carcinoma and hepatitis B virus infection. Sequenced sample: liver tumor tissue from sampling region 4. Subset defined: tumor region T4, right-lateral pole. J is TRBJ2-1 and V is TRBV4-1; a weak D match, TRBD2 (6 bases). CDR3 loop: CASSLGRGSIGEQFF. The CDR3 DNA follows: TGCGCCAGCAGCCTAGGACGGGGGTCGATCGGTGAGCAGTTCTTC.